One sample yielded the 3 T cell receptor beta chains listed below, sequenced in a study of post-analysis software for immune sequencing data. Study-wide results and caveats: Controls showed lower frequencies than patients for several TRBV segments, and TRBV5-6, TRBV5-1 and TRBV20-1 were among these.

The TCR beta cDNA libraries carried unique molecular identifiers. TCRdb re-analysed the PCR reads in MiXCR, keeping a single row per CDR3 protein. The sample holds about 800,000 distinct CDR3 sequences; 25% to 30% are singletons and the top ten take about 0.5%. Antigens for these TCRs are unknown. Specimen: blood. The receptors come from a girl under 18 with multiple sclerosis.

This clonotype was detected only a few times. The chain recombines TRBV28 with TRBJ2-1; unclear D gene. Germline lookup yields CDR1 MDHEN and CDR2 SYDVKM. Trimming took 3 bases from V and 7 from J, leaving 7 bases between them. The CDR3 consists of 12 residues. CDR3 protein: CASSFLMNEQFF. CDR3 bases: TGTGCCAGCAGTTTCTTGATGAATGAGCAGTTCTTC. The variable domain in full, with the rest retrieved from reference TRBV28 and TRBJ2-1, is DVKVTQSSRYLVKRTGEKVFLECVQDMDHENMFWYRQDPGLGLRLIYFSYDVKMKEKGDIPEGYSVSREKKERFSLILESASTNQTSMYLCASSFLMNEQFFGPGTRLTVL.

The V and J genes are TRBV9 and TRBJ2-1; 9 nucleotides align to TRBD2. The CDR3 consists of 19 residues. Germline CDR1 is SGDLS and CDR2 is YYNGEE. With 3 bases clipped from V and 3 bases from J, the junction kept 16 bases outside the gene matches. The CDR3, as DNA: TGTGCCAGCAGCGGATGGGAGCGGGGGGTGAAGCTTGGCTACAATGAGCAGTTCTTC. This sequence encodes CASSGWERGVKLGYNEQFF.

This clonotype appeared a few times. This sequence joins TRBV3-1 and TRBJ2-6, with D possibly TRBD2 on 6 matching bases. Between the trimmed V and J ends, which lost 0 bases and 2 bases, there was a span of 20 bases. Germline values: CDR1 LGHDT, CDR2 YNNKEL (reference sequence). The CDR3 is made up of 20 amino acids. CDR3 protein: CASSQEGVGRRGTGANVLTF. DNA of the CDR3: TGTGCCAGCAGCCAAGAAGGTGTCGGCAGGCGGGGAACTGGGGCCAACGTCCTGACTTTC.